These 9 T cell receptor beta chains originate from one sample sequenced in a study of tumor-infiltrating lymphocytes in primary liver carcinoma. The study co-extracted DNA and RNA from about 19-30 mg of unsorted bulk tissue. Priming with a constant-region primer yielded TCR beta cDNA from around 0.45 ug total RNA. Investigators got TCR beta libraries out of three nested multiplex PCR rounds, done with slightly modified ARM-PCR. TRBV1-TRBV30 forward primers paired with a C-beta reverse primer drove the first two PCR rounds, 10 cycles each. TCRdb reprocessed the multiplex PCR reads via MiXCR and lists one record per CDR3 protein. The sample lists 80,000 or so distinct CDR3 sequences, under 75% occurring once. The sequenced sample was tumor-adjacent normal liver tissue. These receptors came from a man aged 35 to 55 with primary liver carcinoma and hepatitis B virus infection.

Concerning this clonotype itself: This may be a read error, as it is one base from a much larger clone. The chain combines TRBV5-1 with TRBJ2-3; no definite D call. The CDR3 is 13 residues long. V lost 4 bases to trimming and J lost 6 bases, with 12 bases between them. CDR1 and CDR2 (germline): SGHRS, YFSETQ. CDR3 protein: CASSTTDGDTQYF. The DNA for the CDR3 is TGCGCCAGCAGCACCACCGACGGGGATACGCAGTATTTT.

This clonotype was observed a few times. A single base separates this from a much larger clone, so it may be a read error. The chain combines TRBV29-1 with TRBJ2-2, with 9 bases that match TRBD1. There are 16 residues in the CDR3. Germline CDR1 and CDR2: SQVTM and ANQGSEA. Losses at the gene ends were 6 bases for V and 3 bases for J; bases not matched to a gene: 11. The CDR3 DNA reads TGCAGCGTCGGGGCCGGGACAGGGTCCCACACCGGGGAGCTGTTTTTT. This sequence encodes CSVGAGTGSHTGELFF.

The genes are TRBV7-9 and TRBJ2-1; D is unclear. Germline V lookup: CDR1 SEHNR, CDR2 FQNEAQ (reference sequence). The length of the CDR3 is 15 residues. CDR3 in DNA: TGTGCAGGCAGTGACCGTTTATCCGAAATCAATGAGCAGTTCTTC. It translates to CAGSDRLSEINEQFF.

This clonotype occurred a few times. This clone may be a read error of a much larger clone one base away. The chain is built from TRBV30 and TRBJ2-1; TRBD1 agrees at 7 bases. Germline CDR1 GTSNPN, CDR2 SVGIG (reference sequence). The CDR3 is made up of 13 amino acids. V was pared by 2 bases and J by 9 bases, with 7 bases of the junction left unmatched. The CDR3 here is CAWSRANRGEQFF. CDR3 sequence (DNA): TGTGCCTGGAGTCGGGCTAACAGGGGTGAGCAGTTCTTC.

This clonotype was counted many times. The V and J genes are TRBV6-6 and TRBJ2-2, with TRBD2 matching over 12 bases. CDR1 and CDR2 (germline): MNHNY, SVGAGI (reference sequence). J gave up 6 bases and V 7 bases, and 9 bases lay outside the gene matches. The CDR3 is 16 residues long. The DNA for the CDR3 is TGTGCCAGCACGAGGGCTAGCGGGAGGGCCGCCGGGGAGCTGTTTTTT. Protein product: CASTRASGRAAGELFF.

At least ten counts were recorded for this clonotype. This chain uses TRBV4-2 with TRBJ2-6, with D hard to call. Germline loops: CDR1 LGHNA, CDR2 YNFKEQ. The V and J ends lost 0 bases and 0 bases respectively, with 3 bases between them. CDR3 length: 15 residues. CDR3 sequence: CASSQESSGANVLTF. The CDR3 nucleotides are TGTGCCAGCAGCCAAGAAAGCTCTGGGGCCAACGTCCTGACTTTC.

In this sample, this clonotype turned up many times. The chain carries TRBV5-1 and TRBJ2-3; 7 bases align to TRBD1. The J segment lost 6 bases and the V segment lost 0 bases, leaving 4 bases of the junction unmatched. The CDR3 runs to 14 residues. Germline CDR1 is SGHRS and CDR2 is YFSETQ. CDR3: CASSLGQGMDTQYF. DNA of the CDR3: TGCGCCAGCAGCTTGGGACAGGGTATGGATACGCAGTATTTT.

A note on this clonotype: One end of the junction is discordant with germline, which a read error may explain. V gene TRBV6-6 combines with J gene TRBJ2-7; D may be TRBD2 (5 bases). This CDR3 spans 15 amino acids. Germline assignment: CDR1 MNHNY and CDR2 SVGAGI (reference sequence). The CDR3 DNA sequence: TGTGCTAGCAGTAACGACACCTACGGGAATTACGAGCAGTACTTC. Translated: CASSNDTYGNYEQYF.

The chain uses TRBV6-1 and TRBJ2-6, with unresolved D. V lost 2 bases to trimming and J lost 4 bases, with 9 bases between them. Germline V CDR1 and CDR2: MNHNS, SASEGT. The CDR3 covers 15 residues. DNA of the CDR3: TGTGCCAGCAGTGAATCCTCGCAAGGGGCCAACGTCCTGACTTTC. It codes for CASSESSQGANVLTF.